A selection of T cell receptor beta chains follows, all from one sample in a study of shared clonotypes between healthy human individuals. Generated by immunoSEQ multiplex PCR, the TCRdb table keeps only in-frame clones and is missing some. This sample yields more than 500,000 clones, of which roughly 95% are seen a single time; 0.055% to 0.075% belongs to the top ten. Sample: naive CD4+ T cells sorted from blood. The receptor set was obtained from a woman under 40 in good health. Each CDR3 is given with its conserved first and last residue. D genes are given only for firm matches. A clone size is listed for some rows: how often the clone was seen (once, few, many), or a class if it is expanded.

clone_size j_call d_call v_call cdr3_aa cdr3_nt
. TRBJ2-1 TRBD2 TRBV28 CASSPTGTSGWHEQFF TGTGCCAGCAGTCCGACCGGGACTAGCGGGTGGCATGAGCAGTTCTTC
. TRBJ1-2 . TRBV19 CASKDGYYGYTF TGTGCCAGTAAGGACGGATACTATGGCTACACCTTC
. TRBJ2-7 . TRBV15 CATSRVADYEQYF TGTGCCACCAGCAGAGTTGCCGACTACGAGCAGTACTTC
once TRBJ1-2 . TRBV2 CASTYQGNYGYTF TGTGCCAGCACCTATCAGGGCAACTATGGCTACACCTTC
. TRBJ2-7 . TRBV7-9 CASSHDIKPYEQYF TGTGCCAGCAGTCACGACATTAAGCCCTACGAGCAGTACTTC
. TRBJ1-1 TRBD1 TRBV5-4 CASSLDRTTEAFF TGTGCCAGCAGCCTGGACAGGACAACTGAAGCTTTCTTT
. TRBJ2-3 . TRBV7-8 CASSLRRLFSTDTQYF TGTGCCAGCAGCTTAAGGCGGCTATTTAGCACAGATACGCAGTATTTT
. TRBJ2-5 . TRBV5-6 CASSLWGPGETQYF TGTGCCAGCAGCTTGTGGGGGCCAGGGGAGACCCAGTACTTC
. TRBJ1-1 . TRBV10-2 CASSDLNTEAFF TGCGCCAGCAGTGATTTGAACACTGAAGCTTTCTTT
. TRBJ1-2 . TRBV7-9 CASSLGGPGQGRYGYTF TGTGCCAGCAGCTTAGGGGGGCCGGGACAAGGACGCTATGGCTACACCTTC
. TRBJ1-2 . TRBV15 CATSRVWYNYGYTF TGTGCCACCAGCAGGGTTTGGTATAACTATGGCTACACCTTC
. TRBJ2-1 TRBD1 TRBV19 CASTPGQGSYNEQFF TGTGCCAGTACCCCGGGACAGGGTTCCTACAATGAGCAGTTCTTC
. TRBJ2-7 . TRBV18 CASSFNRDEQYF TGTGCCAGCTCCTTTAACAGGGACGAGCAGTACTTC
. TRBJ2-4 TRBD2 TRBV15 CATSRDPSGDSHIQYF TGTGCCACCAGCAGAGATCCTAGCGGGGATAGCCACATTCAGTACTTC
. TRBJ2-1 TRBD2 TRBV28 CASSVSGRVNEQFF TGTGCCAGCAGTGTTAGCGGGAGGGTCAATGAGCAGTTCTTC
. TRBJ1-1 . TRBV27 CASNLRGTPGKAFF TGTGCCAGCAACCTACGTGGGACACCCGGGAAGGCTTTCTTT
once TRBJ2-5 TRBD2 TRBV27 CASSSLAGGQETQYF TGTGCCAGCAGTTCTTTAGCGGGAGGCCAAGAGACCCAGTACTTC
. TRBJ1-2 . TRBV30 CAWSVLGGGDYGYTF TGTGCCTGGAGTGTATTAGGTGGGGGTGACTATGGCTACACCTTC
. TRBJ1-3 . TRBV30 CAWSRDWSSGNTIYF TGTGCCTGGAGCAGGGACTGGAGCTCTGGAAACACCATATATTTT
. TRBJ1-3 TRBD1 TRBV19 CASSIGQGAFGNTIYF TGTGCCAGTAGTATCGGTCAGGGGGCGTTTGGAAACACCATATATTTT
. TRBJ2-7 . TRBV19 CASSHRELSYEQYF TGTGCCAGTAGCCACAGGGAGCTCTCCTACGAGCAGTACTTC
. TRBJ2-3 . TRBV11-1 CASSLDRPGRRTDTQYF TGTGCCAGCAGCTTAGATCGGCCCGGCCGACGCACAGATACGCAGTATTTT
. TRBJ2-5 . TRBV28 CASSLWDTLEQYF TGTGCCAGCAGTTTGTGGGACACTTTGGAGCAGTACTTC
. TRBJ1-2 TRBD1 TRBV19 CASSKTGGAFYGYTF TGTGCCAGTAGTAAAACAGGGGGCGCCTTCTATGGCTACACCTTC
. TRBJ2-1 . TRBV19 CASSPRPGTTYNEQFF TGTGCCAGTAGCCCGCGCCCGGGAACAACCTACAATGAGCAGTTCTTC